Presented here are 11 T cell receptor beta chains from one specimen sequenced in a study of blood T cell repertoires in COVID-19. Profiling relied on immunoSEQ multiplex PCR, and the TCRdb table lists in-frame clones only, not all of them. The table shows 240,000 or so clones, with about 86% occurring only once. The specimen was peripheral blood. These receptor sequences come from a man aged 55 to 70 with acute or convalescent COVID-19.

The chain recombines TRBV6-2 or TRBV6-3 with TRBJ2-1; D is perhaps TRBD2 (7 bases). With 5 bases removed from V and 5 bases from J, the gap between germline ends came to 19 bases. This CDR3 region has 16 residues. Germline CDR1 reads MNHEY; CDR2 reads SVGEGT. The DNA for the CDR3 is TGTGCCAGCAGTCCCTCGGCTATAGGGGGGGACAATGAGCAGTTCTTC. Protein: CASSPSAIGGDNEQFF.

The rearrangement joins TRBV28 to TRBJ2-1, with a possible D match to TRBD2 (6 bases). The germline CDR1 and CDR2 sequences are MDHEN and SYDVKM. This CDR3 has 15 residues. V was trimmed by 3 bases and J by 13 bases, leaving 22 bases between them. As DNA, the CDR3 is TGTGCCAGCAGTTTGCCTAGCGAGGTGGGGGATATACAGTTCTTC. Translated, it gives CASSLPSEVGDIQFF.

The chain uses TRBV24-1 and TRBJ1-1; 12 bases map to TRBD1. With 7 bases clipped from V and 0 bases from J, the junction kept 5 bases outside the gene matches. The V gene's germline CDR1 is KGHDR and CDR2 SFDVKD. This CDR3 spans 16 amino acids. CDR3 region: CATSTGQGAMNTEAFF. As DNA, the CDR3 is TGTGCCACCAGCACGGGACAGGGGGCGATGAACACTGAAGCTTTCTTT.

The V and J genes are TRBV5-1 and TRBJ2-1; 7 nucleotides line up with TRBD2. The V gene's germline CDR1 is SGHRS and CDR2 YFSETQ. V lost 1 base, J lost 4 bases, and 11 bases stayed unmatched. The CDR3 length is 17 residues. This CDR3 is CASSLPPASGFYNEQFF. The CDR3 DNA reads as TGCGCCAGCAGCTTGCCCCCGGCTAGCGGATTTTACAATGAGCAGTTCTTC.

This chain links TRBV6-6 with TRBJ1-2; D is undetermined. Trimming stripped 9 bases from V and 2 bases from J, with 13 bases between. CDR1 MNHNY and CDR2 SVGAGI come from the germline V gene (reference sequence). The CDR3 sequence is 13 residues long. For the CDR3, the DNA is TGTGCCAGTACAGTTAACCAAAACTATGGCTACACCTTC. It yields the protein CASTVNQNYGYTF.

The genes are TRBV25-1 and TRBJ1-3, with 7 nucleotides matching TRBD1. CDR3 length equals 16 residues. The trim removed 3 bases at V and 1 base at J, leaving 6 bases unmatched. Germline V gene lookup returns CDR1 MGHDK and CDR2 SYGVNS. The CDR3 protein is CASSDQTGRSGNTIYF. As DNA, the CDR3 is TGTGCCAGCAGTGACCAGACAGGGAGGTCTGGAAACACCATATATTTT.

The genes are TRBV30 and TRBJ1-6; 10 nucleotides line up with TRBD1. Trimming took 0 bases from V and 8 from J; bases not matched to a gene: 4. This CDR3 has 15 residues. In germline, CDR1 is GTSNPN, CDR2 SVGIG (reference sequence). CDR3 protein: CAWSVQGTGDSPLHF. The CDR3 bases are TGTGCCTGGAGTGTACAAGGGACAGGGGATTCACCCCTCCACTTT.

The V gene is TRBV29-1, the J gene TRBJ2-7; D might be TRBD2 (5 bases). Trimming removed 6 bases from V and 0 bases from J, with 6 bases in between. The CDR3 has 11 residues. Germline V gives CDR1 SQVTM, CDR2 ANQGSEA. The CDR3 DNA reads as TGCAGCGTGGGGAGCTCCTACGAGCAGTACTTC. It codes for CSVGSSYEQYF.

The DNA of the CDR3 is TGTGCCTGGAGTGTACTATCCGCGGCTGGCTACACCTTC. It codes for CAWSVLSAAGYTF. The J gene is TRBJ1-2, the V gene TRBV30; D is undetermined. Germline V lookup: CDR1 GTSNPN, CDR2 SVGIG (reference sequence). Trimming took off 0 bases at V and 7 bases at J, with 12 bases between the two ends. This CDR3 spans 13 amino acids.

This sequence joins TRBV15 and TRBJ2-6, with a weak D call TRBD2 (5 bases). The germline CDR1 and CDR2 sequences are LNHNV and YYDKDF (reference sequence). Trimming removed 2 bases from V and 0 bases from J, with 17 bases in between. The length of the CDR3 is 19 residues. CDR3 bases: TGTGCCACCAGCAGATTAGGAGGCGGCGGATTCTCTGGGGCCAACGTCCTGACTTTC. Its translation is CATSRLGGGGFSGANVLTF. Drawing the rest from reference TRBV15 and TRBJ2-6, the complete variable domain is DAMVIQNPRYQVTQFGKPVTLSCSQTLNHNVMYWYQQKSSQAPKLLFHYYDKDFNNEADTPDNFQSRRPNTSFCFLDIRSPGLGDTAMYLCATSRLGGGGFSGANVLTFGAGSRLTVL.

V is TRBV28 and J is TRBJ1-5; 7 bases are a match to TRBD1. The CDR3 is 14 residues long. Germline V gene sequence: CDR1 MDHEN, CDR2 SYDVKM. V trimming: 5 bases; J trimming: 1 base; junction bases outside the gene matches: 2. CDR3 protein: CASSIQGSNQPQHF. CDR3 DNA sequence: TGTGCCAGCAGTATACAGGGGAGCAATCAGCCCCAGCATTTT.